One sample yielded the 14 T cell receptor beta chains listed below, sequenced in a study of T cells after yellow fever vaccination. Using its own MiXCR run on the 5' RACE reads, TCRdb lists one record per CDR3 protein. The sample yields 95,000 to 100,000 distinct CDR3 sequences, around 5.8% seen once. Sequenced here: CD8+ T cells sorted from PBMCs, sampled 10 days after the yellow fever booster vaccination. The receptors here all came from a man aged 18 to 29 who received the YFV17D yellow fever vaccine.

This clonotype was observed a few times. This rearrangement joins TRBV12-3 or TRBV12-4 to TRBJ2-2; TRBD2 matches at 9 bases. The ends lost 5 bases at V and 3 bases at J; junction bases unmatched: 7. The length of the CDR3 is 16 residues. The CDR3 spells CASSIRRLADTGELFF. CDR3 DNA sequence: TGTGCCAGCAGTATCCGTCGACTAGCGGACACCGGGGAGCTGTTTTTT.

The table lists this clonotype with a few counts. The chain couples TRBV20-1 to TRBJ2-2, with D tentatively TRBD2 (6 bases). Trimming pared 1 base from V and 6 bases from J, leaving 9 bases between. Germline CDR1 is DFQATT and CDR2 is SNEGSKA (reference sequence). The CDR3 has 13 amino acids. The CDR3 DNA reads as TGCAGTGCTAGAGGACTAGTTTCCGGGGAGCTGTTTTTT. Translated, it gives CSARGLVSGELFF.

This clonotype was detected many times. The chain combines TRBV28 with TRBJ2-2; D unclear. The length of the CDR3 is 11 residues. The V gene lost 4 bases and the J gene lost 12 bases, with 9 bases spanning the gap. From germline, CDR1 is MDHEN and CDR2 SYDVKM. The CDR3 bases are TGTGCCAGCAGTTCTTCCCCCAAGCTGTTTTTT. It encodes CASSSSPKLFF.

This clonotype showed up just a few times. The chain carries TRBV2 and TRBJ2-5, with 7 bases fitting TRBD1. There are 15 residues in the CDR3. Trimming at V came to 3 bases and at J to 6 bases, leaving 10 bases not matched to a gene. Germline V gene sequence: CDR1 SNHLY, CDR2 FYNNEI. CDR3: CASSDEGARSKTQYF. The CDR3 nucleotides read TGTGCCAGCAGTGACGAGGGGGCGCGGTCGAAGACCCAGTACTTC.

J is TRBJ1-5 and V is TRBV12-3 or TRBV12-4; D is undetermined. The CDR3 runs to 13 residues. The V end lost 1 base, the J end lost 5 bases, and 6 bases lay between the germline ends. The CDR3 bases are TGTGCCAGCAGTTTAGTTGCGGATCAGCCCCAGCATTTT. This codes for CASSLVADQPQHF.

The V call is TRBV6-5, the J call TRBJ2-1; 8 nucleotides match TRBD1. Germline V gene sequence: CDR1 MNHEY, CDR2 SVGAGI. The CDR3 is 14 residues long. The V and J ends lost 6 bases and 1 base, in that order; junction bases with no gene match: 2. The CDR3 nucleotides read TGTGCCAGCAGAGGACAGGGATCCTACAATGAGCAGTTCTTC. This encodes CASRGQGSYNEQFF.

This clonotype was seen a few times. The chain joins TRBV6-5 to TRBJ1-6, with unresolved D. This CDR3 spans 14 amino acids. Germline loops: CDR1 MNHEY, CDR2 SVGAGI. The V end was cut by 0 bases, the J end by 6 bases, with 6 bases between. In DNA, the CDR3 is TGTGCCAGCAGTTACTCGGCCGGTAATTCACCCCTCCACTTT. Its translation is CASSYSAGNSPLHF.

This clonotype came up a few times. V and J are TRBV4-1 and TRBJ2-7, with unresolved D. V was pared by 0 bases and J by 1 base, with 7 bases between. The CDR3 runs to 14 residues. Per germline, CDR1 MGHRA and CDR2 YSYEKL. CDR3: CASSQDPGSYEQYV. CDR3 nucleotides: TGCGCCAGCAGCCAAGATCCCGGGTCCTACGAGCAGTACGTC.

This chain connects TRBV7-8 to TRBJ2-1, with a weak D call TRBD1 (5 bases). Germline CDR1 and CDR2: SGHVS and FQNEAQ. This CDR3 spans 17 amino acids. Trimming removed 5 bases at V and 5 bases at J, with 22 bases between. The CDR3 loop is CASSPGSGHPPNNEQFF. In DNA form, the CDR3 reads TGTGCCAGCAGCCCAGGTTCTGGACACCCCCCGAACAATGAGCAGTTCTTC.

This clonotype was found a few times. The CDR3 region is CASSFGGMNGYTF. The CDR3, as DNA: TGTGCCAGCAGTTTCGGGGGTATGAATGGCTACACCTTC. The V and J genes are TRBV12-3 or TRBV12-4 and TRBJ1-2; a weak D match, TRBD1 (5 bases). The CDR3 has 13 amino acids. V was cut by 3 bases and J by 6 bases, with 11 bases left in between.

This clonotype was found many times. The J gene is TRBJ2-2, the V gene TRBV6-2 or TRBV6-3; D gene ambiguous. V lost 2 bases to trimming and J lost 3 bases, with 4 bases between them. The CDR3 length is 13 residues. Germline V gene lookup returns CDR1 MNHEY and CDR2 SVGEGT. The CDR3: CASSYTDTGELFF. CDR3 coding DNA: TGTGCCAGCAGTTACACAGACACCGGGGAGCTGTTTTTT.

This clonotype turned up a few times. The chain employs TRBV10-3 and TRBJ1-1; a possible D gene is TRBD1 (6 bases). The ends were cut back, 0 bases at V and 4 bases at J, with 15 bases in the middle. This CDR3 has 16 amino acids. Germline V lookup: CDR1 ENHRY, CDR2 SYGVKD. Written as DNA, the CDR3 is TGTGCCATCAGTGAGTCGAAATCGGCGACAGGCACTGAAGCTTTCTTT. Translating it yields CAISESKSATGTEAFF.

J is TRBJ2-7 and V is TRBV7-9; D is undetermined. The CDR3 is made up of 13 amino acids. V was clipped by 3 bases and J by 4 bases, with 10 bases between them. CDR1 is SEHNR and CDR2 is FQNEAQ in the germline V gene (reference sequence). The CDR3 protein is CASSFKGMYEQYV. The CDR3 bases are TGTGCCAGCAGCTTTAAGGGAATGTACGAGCAGTACGTC.

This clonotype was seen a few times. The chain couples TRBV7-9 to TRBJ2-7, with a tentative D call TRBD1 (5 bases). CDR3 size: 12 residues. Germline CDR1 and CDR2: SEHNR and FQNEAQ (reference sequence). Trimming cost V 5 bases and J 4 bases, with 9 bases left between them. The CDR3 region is CASSRTGYEQYF. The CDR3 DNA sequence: TGTGCCAGCAGCCGAACAGGTTACGAGCAGTACTTC.